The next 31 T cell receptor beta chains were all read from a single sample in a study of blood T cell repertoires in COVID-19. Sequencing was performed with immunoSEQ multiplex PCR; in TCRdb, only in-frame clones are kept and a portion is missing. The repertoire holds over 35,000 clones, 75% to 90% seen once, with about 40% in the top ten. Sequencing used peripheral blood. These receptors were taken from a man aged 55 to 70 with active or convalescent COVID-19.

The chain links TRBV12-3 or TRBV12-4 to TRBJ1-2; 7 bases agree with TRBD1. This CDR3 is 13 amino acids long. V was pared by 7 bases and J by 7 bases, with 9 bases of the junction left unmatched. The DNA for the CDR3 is TGTGCCAGCACTCTTGCCCGGGACAGTGGCTACACCTTC. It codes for CASTLARDSGYTF.

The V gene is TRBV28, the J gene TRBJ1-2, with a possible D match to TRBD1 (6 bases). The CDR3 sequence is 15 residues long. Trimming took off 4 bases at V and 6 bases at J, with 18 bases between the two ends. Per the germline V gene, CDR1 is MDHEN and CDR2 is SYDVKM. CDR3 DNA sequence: TGTGCCAGCAGTTCCGGGACACTCCTAAATCATGGCTACACCTTC. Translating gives CASSSGTLLNHGYTF.

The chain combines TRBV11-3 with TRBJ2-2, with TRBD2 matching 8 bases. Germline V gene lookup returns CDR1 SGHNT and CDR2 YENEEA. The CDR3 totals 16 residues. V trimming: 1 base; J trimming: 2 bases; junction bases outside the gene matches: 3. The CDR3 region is CASSLGAGANTGELFF. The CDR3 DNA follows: TGTGCCAGCAGCTTAGGAGCGGGAGCCAACACCGGGGAGCTGTTTTTT.

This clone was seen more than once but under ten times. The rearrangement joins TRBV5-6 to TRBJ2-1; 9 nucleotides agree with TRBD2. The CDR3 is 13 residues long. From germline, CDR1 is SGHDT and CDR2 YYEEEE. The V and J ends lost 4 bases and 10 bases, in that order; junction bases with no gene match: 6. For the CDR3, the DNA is TGTGCCAGCAGCCCGGGACTAGCCCCCGAGCAGTTCTTC. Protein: CASSPGLAPEQFF.

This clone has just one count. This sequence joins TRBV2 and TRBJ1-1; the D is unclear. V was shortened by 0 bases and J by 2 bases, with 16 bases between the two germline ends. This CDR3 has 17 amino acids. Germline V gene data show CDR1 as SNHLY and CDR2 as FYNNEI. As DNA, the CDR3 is TGTGCCAGCAGTGAAGCGCGGGGTCGGGCCTCCAACACTGAAGCTTTCTTT. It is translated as CASSEARGRASNTEAFF. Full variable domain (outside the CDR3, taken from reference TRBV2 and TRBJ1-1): EPEVTQTPSHQVTQMGQEVILRCVPISNHLYFYWYRQILGQKVEFLVSFYNNEISEKSEIFDDQFSVERPDGSNFTLKIRSTKLEDSAMYFCASSEARGRASNTEAFFGQGTRLTVV.

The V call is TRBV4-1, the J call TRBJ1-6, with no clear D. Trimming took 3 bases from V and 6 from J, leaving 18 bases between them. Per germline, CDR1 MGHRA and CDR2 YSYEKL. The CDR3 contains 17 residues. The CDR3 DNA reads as TGCGCCAGCAGCCACAATCTCGCCAGGTTAGGTAATTCACCCCTCCACTTT. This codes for CASSHNLARLGNSPLHF.

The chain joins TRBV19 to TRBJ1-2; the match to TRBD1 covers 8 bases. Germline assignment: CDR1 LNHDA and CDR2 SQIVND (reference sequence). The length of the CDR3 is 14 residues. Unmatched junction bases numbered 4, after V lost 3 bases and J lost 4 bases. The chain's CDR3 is CASSISGTGYGYTF. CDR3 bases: TGTGCCAGTAGTATCAGCGGGACAGGCTATGGCTACACCTTC.

The CDR3 DNA follows: TGTGCCAGCAGTCTTTGGCGTACCCTACCACGCGGCACCGGGGAGCTGTTTTTT. Translating gives CASSLWRTLPRGTGELFF. V is TRBV6-2 or TRBV6-3 and J is TRBJ2-2; unclear D gene. Between the trimmed V and J ends, which lost 5 bases and 4 bases, there was a span of 23 bases. CDR3 length equals 18 residues. Per the germline V gene, CDR1 is MNHEY and CDR2 is SVGEGT.

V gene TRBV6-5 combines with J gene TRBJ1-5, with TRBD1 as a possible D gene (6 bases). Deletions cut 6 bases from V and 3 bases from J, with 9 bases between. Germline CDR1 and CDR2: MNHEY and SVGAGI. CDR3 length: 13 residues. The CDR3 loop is CASSRTDNQPQHF. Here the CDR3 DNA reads TGTGCCAGCAGCCGGACAGACAATCAGCCCCAGCATTTT.

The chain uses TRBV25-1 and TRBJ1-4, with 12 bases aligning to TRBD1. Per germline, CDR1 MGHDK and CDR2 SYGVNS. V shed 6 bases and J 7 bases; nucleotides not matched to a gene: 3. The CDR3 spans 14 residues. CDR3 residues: CASRGQGAGEKLFF. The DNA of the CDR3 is TGTGCCAGCAGGGGACAGGGGGCGGGTGAAAAACTGTTTTTT.

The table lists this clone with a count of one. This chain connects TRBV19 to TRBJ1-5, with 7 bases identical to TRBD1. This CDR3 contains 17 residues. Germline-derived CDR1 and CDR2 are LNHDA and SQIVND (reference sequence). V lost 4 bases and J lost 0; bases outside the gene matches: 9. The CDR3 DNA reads TGTGCCAGTAGTAACCCGGGACAGCCTTATAGCAATCAGCCCCAGCATTTT. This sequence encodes CASSNPGQPYSNQPQHF.

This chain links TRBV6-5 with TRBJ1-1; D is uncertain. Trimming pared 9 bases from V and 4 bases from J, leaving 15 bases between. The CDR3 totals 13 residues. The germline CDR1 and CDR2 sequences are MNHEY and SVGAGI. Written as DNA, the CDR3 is TGTGCCAGTCACCTAGAAGCGAGCACTGAAGCTTTCTTT. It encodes CASHLEASTEAFF.

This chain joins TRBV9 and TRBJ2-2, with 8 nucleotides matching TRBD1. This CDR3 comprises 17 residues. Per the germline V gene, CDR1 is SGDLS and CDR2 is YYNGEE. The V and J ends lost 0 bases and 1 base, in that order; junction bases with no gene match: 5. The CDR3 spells CASSVALGQGNTGELFF. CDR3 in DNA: TGTGCCAGCAGCGTAGCCCTTGGACAGGGGAACACCGGGGAGCTGTTTTTT.

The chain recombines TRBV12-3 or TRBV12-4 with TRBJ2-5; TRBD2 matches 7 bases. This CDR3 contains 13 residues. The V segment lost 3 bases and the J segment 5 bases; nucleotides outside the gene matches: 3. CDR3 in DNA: TGTGCCAGCAGTTTTCTACTAGCGGAGACCCAGTACTTC. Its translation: CASSFLLAETQYF.

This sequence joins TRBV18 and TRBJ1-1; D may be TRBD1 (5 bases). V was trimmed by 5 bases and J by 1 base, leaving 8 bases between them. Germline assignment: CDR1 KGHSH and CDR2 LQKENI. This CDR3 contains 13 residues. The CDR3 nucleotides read TGTGCCAGCTCAAGGGACTGGAACACTGAAGCTTTCTTT. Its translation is CASSRDWNTEAFF.

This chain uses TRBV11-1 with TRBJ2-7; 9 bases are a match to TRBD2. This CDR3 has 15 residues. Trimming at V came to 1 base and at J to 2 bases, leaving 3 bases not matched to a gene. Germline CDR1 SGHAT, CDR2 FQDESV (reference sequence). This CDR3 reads CASSLVGGRAYEQYV. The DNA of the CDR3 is TGTGCCAGCAGCTTAGTGGGCGGGAGGGCCTACGAGCAGTACGTC.

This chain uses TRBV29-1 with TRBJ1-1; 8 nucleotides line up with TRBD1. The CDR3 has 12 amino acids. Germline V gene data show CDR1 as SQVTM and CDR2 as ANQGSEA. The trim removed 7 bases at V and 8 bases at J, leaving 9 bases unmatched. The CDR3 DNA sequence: TGCAGCGCACCGAAACCAGGGGGCGAAGCTTTCTTT. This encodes CSAPKPGGEAFF.

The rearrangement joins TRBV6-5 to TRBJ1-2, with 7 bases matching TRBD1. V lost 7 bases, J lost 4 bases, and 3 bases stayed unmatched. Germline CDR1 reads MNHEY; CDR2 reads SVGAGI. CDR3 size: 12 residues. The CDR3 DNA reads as TGTGCCAGCACCGACAGGGTCTATGGCTACACCTTC. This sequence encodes CASTDRVYGYTF.

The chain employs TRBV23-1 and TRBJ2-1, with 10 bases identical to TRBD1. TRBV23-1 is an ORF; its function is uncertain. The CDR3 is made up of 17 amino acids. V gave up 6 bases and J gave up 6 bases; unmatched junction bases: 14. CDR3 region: CASRTKVGTGDGNEQFF. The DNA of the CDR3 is TGCGCCAGCAGGACAAAGGTAGGGACAGGGGACGGCAATGAGCAGTTCTTC.

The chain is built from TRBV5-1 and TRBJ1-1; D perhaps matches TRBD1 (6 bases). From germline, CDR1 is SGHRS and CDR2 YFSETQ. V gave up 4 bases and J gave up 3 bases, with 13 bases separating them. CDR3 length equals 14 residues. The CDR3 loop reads CASSTQGDHTEAFF. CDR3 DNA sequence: TGCGCCAGCAGCACACAGGGTGATCACACTGAAGCTTTCTTT.

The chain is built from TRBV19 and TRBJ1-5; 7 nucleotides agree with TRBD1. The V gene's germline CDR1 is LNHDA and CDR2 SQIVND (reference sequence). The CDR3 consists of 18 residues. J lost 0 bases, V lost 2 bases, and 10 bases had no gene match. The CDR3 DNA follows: TGTGCCAGTAGTATATCCACCGGGACAGCCTATAGCAATCAGCCCCAGCATTTT. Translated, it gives CASSISTGTAYSNQPQHF.

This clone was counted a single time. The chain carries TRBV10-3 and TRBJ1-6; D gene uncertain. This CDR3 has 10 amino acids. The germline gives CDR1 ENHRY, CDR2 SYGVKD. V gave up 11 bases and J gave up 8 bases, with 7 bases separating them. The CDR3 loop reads CAPGHSPLHF. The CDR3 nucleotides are TGTGCCCCAGGCCATTCACCCCTCCACTTT.

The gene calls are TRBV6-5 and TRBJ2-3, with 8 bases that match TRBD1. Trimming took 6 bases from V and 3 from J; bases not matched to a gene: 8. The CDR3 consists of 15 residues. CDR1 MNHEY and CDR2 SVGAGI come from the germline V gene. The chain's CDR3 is CASSLGTGRTDTQYF. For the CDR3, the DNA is TGTGCCAGCAGCCTTGGGACAGGTAGAACAGATACGCAGTATTTT.

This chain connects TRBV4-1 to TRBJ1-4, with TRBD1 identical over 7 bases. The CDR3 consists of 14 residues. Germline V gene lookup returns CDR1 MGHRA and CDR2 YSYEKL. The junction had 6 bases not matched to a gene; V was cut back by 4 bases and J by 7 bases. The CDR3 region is CASSLQGIGEKLFF. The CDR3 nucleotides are TGCGCCAGCAGCCTACAGGGGATAGGTGAAAAACTGTTTTTT.

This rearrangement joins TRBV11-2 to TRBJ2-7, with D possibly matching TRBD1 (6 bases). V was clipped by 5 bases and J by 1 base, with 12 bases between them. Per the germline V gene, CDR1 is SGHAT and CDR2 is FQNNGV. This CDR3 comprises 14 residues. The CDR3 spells CASSANRASYEQYV. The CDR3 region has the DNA TGTGCCAGCAGCGCGAACAGGGCTTCCTACGAGCAGTACGTC.

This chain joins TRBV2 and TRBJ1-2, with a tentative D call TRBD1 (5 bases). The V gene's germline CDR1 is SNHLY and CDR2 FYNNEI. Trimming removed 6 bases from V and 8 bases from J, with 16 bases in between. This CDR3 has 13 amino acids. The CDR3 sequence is CASSREALGGYTF. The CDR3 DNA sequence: TGTGCCAGCAGCAGGGAGGCCCTAGGCGGCTACACCTTC.

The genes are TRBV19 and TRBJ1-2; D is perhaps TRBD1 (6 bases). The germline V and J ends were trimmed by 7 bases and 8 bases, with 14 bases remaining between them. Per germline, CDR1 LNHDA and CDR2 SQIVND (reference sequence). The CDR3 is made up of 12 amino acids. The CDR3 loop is CASKDRPMGYTF. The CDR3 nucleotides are TGTGCCAGTAAAGACAGGCCCATGGGCTACACCTTC.

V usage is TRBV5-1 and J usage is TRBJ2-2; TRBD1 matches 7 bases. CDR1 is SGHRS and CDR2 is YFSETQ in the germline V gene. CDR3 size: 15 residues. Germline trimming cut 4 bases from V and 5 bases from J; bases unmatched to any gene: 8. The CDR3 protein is CASSPTGRTTGELFF. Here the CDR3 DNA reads TGCGCCAGCAGCCCGACAGGGAGAACGACCGGGGAGCTGTTTTTT.

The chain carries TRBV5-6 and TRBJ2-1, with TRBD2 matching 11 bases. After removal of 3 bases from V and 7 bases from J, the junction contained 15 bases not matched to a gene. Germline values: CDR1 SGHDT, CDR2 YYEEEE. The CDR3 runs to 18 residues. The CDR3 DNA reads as TGTGCCAGCAGCTCAGCTGGGGCTAGCGGGAGGAGGAGGAATGAGCAGTTCTTC. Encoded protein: CASSSAGASGRRRNEQFF.

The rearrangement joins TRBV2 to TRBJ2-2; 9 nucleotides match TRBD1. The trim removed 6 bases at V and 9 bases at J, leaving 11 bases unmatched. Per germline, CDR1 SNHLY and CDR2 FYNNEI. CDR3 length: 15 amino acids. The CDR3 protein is CASSPGQGTIRELFF. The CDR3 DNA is TGTGCCAGCAGCCCGGGACAGGGTACAATCAGGGAGCTGTTTTTT.

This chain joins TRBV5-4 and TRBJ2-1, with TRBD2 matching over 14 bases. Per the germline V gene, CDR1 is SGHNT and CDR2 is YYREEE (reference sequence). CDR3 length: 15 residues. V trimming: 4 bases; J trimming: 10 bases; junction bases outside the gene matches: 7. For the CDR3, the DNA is TGTGCCAGCAGCCTGGGACTAGCGGGAGCAAGGGAGCAGTTCTTC. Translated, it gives CASSLGLAGAREQFF.